The rows below give T cell receptor beta chains drawn from one sample of a study of Graves' ophthalmopathy and Graves' hyperthyroidism. Via MiXCR, TCRdb re-called the multiplex PCR reads, giving one row per CDR3 protein. The profile shows over a million distinct CDR3 sequences, about 35% of them singletons. The sample was peripheral blood or thyroid tissue (not recorded which). These receptors all come from an adult man with Graves' hyperthyroidism. Each CDR3 is given with its conserved first and last residue. D genes are given only for firm matches. The listing skips clone size in some rows; elsewhere it reads once, few, many or a size class.

D,J,V,size,DNA,CDR3
TRBD1,TRBJ1-6,TRBV28,few,TGTGCCAGCAGTACTAAGACAGGGGCTTCACCCCTCCACTTT,CASSTKTGASPLHF
.,TRBJ2-7,TRBV19,.,TGTGCCAGGGACACGGGCTCCTACGAGCAGTACTTC,CARDTGSYEQYF
.,TRBJ2-7,TRBV7-2,.,TGTGCCAGCAGCCCGGACGGCCTAGGGGCGAACGAGCAGTACTTC,CASSPDGLGANEQYF
TRBD1,TRBJ2-2,TRBV7-6,many,TGTGCCAGCAGCGCCCCGGGACAGGGGAACACCGGGGAGCTGTTTTTT,CASSAPGQGNTGELFF
.,TRBJ1-2,TRBV9,many,TGTGCCAGCAGCGTAGCTCTTTGGGCTAACTATGGCTACACCTTC,CASSVALWANYGYTF
TRBD1,TRBJ2-7,TRBV25-1,.,TGTGCCAGCAGTGCCACGCCGGGACAGGGGGCTTACGAGCAGTACTTC,CASSATPGQGAYEQYF
TRBD2,TRBJ2-5,TRBV29-1,.,TGCAGCTTAGACGGCGCGGGGGGGGTAGAGACCCAGTACTTC,CSLDGAGGVETQYF
TRBD1,TRBJ2-5,TRBV7-9,many,TGTGCCAGCAGACAGGGGTCGGAGACCCAGTACTTC,CASRQGSETQYF
.,TRBJ1-1,TRBV6-5,few,TGTGCCAGCAGGGAAGTGCGAGGGAGTCCCACTGAAGCTTTCTTT,CASREVRGSPTEAFF
.,TRBJ2-5,TRBV20-1,.,TGCAGTGCTAGAGACGGGGGGCGCGGGGAGACCCAGTACTTC,CSARDGGRGETQYF
TRBD2,TRBJ2-7,TRBV11-2,few,TGTGCCAGCAGCACCACCGGGACTAGCTCCTACGAGCAGTACTTC,CASSTTGTSSYEQYF
.,TRBJ2-7,TRBV9,few,TGTGCCAGCAGCGTAGCTACGCGACAAGACTCCTACGAGCAGTACTTC,CASSVATRQDSYEQYF
.,TRBJ2-7,TRBV12-3/TRBV12-4,.,TGTGCCAGCAGTTTAGCCGGGGCGACCGAGCAGTACTTC,CASSLAGATEQYF
.,TRBJ1-1,TRBV12-3/TRBV12-4,many,TGTGCCAGCAGCTTCTTGAACACTGAAGCTTTCTTT,CASSFLNTEAFF
.,TRBJ1-5,TRBV29-1,many,TGCAGCGTTTCAGGAGGCAATCAGCCCCAGCATTTT,CSVSGGNQPQHF
TRBD1,TRBJ1-2,TRBV7-6,.,TGTGCTAGAGACCTACCGGGACAGGGGACGGGTGGCTACACCTTC,CARDLPGQGTGGYTF
TRBD2,TRBJ2-7,TRBV7-8,many,TGTGCCAGCAGCTCTCAAGCGGGGCCCGCGTACGAGCAGTACTTC,CASSSQAGPAYEQYF
TRBD2,TRBJ2-7,TRBV12-3/TRBV12-4,.,TGTGCCAGCAGTTCCTCCACCGGGACTAGCGGGGGATACGAGCAGTACTTC,CASSSSTGTSGGYEQYF
.,TRBJ1-2,TRBV29-1,.,TGCAGCGTTGTGGGAGTCGGCTATGGCTACACCTTC,CSVVGVGYGYTF
.,TRBJ1-1,TRBV9,.,TGTGCCAGCAGCCAATACCCACGATACACTGAAGCTTTCTTT,CASSQYPRYTEAFF
TRBD1,TRBJ2-7,TRBV7-2,many,TGTGCCAGCAGCTTACTACAGGGGTTGACCTACGAGCAGTACTTC,CASSLLQGLTYEQYF
.,TRBJ2-7,TRBV6-6,.,TGTGCCAGCAGTGAGCCCGACGCGGGCTCCTACGAGCAGTACTTC,CASSEPDAGSYEQYF
.,TRBJ2-7,TRBV7-8,many,TGTGCCAGCAGCTTAGCGGGTGGACAGTACTCCTACGAGCAGTACTTC,CASSLAGGQYSYEQYF
TRBD1,TRBJ2-5,TRBV9,many,TGTGCCAGCAGCGTAAGTTCCCAGGGGGCAGAGACCCAGTACTTC,CASSVSSQGAETQYF
.,TRBJ1-5,TRBV5-6,few,TGTGCCAGCAGCTCGCTACAGCTGAATCAGCCCCAGCATTTT,CASSSLQLNQPQHF
.,TRBJ2-5,TRBV5-1,.,TGCGCCAGCAGCTTTGGGGGGACGGAAGAGACCCAGTACTTC,CASSFGGTEETQYF
.,TRBJ2-5,TRBV20-1,few,TGCAGTGCTAGAGAAATAGCGGACCAAGAGACCCAGTACTTC,CSAREIADQETQYF